One and the same sample provided the 5 T cell receptor beta chains below, sequenced in a study of blood T cell repertoires in COVID-19 (dated by TCRdb to 2018 to 2020). Libraries were built with the immunoSEQ multiplex PCR assay. TCRdb provides this immuneACCESS table in a form limited to in-frame rearrangements. Some clones are lacking; in checked studies, under half of them reflect an unresolved V gene, and why the rest are absent is not known. The sample contains about 250,000 clones, 86% of them found a single time. The ten largest clonotypes hold about 6% of the sample. Sequenced sample: peripheral blood. Receptors were obtained from a woman older than 75 with COVID-19, enrolled during active disease.

V and J are TRBV4-1 and TRBJ1-6; tentatively, D is TRBD1 (6 bases). The CDR3 consists of 16 residues. Deletions cut 0 bases from V and 9 bases from J, with 15 bases between. CDR1 MGHRA and CDR2 YSYEKL come from the germline V gene. The CDR3 spells CASSQEWGRGGSPLHF. The CDR3 DNA is TGCGCCAGCAGCCAAGAATGGGGGAGAGGGGGTTCACCCCTCCACTTT.

The chain employs TRBV5-6 and TRBJ1-6; D is perhaps TRBD1 (6 bases). The CDR3 totals 15 residues. Trimming shortened V by 0 bases and J by 7 bases, and 11 bases separated the two germline ends. The germline V gene has CDR1 SGHDT and CDR2 YYEEEE. This CDR3 is CASSLDARGNSPLHF. The CDR3 nucleotides are TGTGCCAGCAGCTTGGACGCGAGGGGGAATTCACCCCTCCACTTT.

This rearrangement joins TRBV6-6 to TRBJ1-3, with 7 positions matching TRBD1. This CDR3 contains 20 residues. V trimming: 5 bases; J trimming: 0 bases; junction bases outside the gene matches: 19. Germline CDR1 reads MNHNY; CDR2 reads SVGAGI (reference sequence). CDR3 loop: CASSRSTGYVGRLSGNTIYF. CDR3 sequence (DNA): TGTGCCAGCAGTCGCTCGACAGGGTATGTGGGGCGACTCTCTGGAAACACCATATATTTT.

V gene TRBV5-1 combines with J gene TRBJ1-5; TRBD1 might be the D (6 bases). Germline values: CDR1 SGHRS, CDR2 YFSETQ. V dropped 4 bases and J dropped 5 bases, with 13 bases sitting between them. The CDR3 is 14 amino acids. The chain's CDR3 is CASSPWAGDQPQHF. CDR3 sequence (DNA): TGCGCCAGCAGCCCGTGGGCAGGGGATCAGCCCCAGCATTTT.

The chain combines TRBV2 with TRBJ1-3; D not certain. The length of the CDR3 is 15 residues. Germline V gene data show CDR1 as SNHLY and CDR2 as FYNNEI. Between the trimmed V and J ends, which lost 3 bases and 0 bases, there was a span of 9 bases. CDR3 nucleotide sequence: TGTGCCAGCAGTGATGGCCGCCCCTCTGGAAACACCATATATTTT. This encodes CASSDGRPSGNTIYF.